This T cell receptor (beta chain) was sequenced for a study of OX40 agonist ivuxolimab in advanced cancers. Study outcomes and limitations: In the expanded peripheral T cells, antigen specificity was never determined. Expanded clones tended on average to be more numerous among CD8+ T cells than CD4+.

Notes on this clone: Antigen unknown.

Sequencing was performed with immunoSEQ multiplex PCR; in TCRdb, only in-frame clones are kept and a portion is missing. The repertoire holds 65,000 to 70,000 clones, with about 82% as singletons. The CDR3 has 14 amino acids. Germline lookup yields CDR1 MDHEN and CDR2 SYDVKM. The V end lost 8 bases, the J end lost 11 bases, and 24 bases lay between the germline ends. The chain combines TRBV28 with TRBJ1-1, with D maybe TRBD1 (6 bases). The material was CD4+ or CD8+ T cells sorted from blood, obtained in a trial of the OX40 agonist ivuxolimab. The clonotype was recovered from an adult with an advanced solid tumor such as melanoma, head and neck, liver or kidney cancer. The CDR3 spells CASENLRGGAGAFF. The DNA for the CDR3 is TGTGCCAGCGAGAATCTCAGGGGAGGCGCCGGGGCTTTCTTT. Supplemented by reference TRBV28 and TRBJ1-1, the full variable domain reads DVKVTQSSRYLVKRTGEKVFLECVQDMDHENMFWYRQDPGLGLRLIYFSYDVKMKEKGDIPEGYSVSREKKERFSLILESASTNQTSMYLCASENLRGGAGAFFGQGTRLTVV.